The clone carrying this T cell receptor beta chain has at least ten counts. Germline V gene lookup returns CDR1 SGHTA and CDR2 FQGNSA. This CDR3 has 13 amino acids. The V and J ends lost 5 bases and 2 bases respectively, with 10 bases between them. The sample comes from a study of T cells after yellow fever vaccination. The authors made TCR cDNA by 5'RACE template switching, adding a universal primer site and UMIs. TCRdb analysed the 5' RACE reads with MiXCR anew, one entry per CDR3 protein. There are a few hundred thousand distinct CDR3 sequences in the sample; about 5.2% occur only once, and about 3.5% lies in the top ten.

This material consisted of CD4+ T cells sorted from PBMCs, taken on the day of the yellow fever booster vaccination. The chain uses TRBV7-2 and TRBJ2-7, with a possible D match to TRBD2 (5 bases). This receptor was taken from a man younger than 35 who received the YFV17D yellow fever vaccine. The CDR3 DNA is TGTGCCAGCAGCACGCGAGGGACCTACGAGCAGTACTTC. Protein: CASSTRGTYEQYF.